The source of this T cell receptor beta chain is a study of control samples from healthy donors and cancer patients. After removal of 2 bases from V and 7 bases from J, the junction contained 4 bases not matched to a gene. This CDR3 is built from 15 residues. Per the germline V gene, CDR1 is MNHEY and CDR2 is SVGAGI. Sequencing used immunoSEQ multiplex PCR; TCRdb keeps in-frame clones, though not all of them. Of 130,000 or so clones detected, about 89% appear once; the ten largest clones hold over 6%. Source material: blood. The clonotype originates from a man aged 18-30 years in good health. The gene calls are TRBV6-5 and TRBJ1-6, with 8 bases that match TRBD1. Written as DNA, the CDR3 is TGTGCCAGCAGTTACGACAGGGGCCCGAATTCACCCCTCCACTTT. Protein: CASSYDRGPNSPLHF.